This T cell receptor beta chain emerged from a study of T cell repertoires in cytomegalovirus infection. Overall study context: Matching HLA type and CMV infection were both indicated by public TCR beta signatures.

The count of this clonotype is one. In germline, CDR1 is MRHNA, CDR2 SNTAGT. The CDR3 runs 13 residues. With V trimmed by 6 bases and J by 8 bases, 6 bases remained unmatched. TCRdb itself ran the reads through MiXCR, one entry per CDR3 protein. This sample has about 450,000 distinct CDR3 sequences; roughly 30% occur once, and the top ten carry approximately 14%. The rearrangement uses TRBV6-4 and TRBJ2-1; 8 nucleotides agree with TRBD2. The source is a human donor in good health (CMV status not recorded). Some clones in this sample may be carry-over from other donors' samples. The sequenced sample consisted of PBMCs. The CDR3: CASSYRGGDEQFF. CDR3 coding DNA: TGTGCCAGCAGCTACCGGGGGGGAGATGAGCAGTTCTTC.